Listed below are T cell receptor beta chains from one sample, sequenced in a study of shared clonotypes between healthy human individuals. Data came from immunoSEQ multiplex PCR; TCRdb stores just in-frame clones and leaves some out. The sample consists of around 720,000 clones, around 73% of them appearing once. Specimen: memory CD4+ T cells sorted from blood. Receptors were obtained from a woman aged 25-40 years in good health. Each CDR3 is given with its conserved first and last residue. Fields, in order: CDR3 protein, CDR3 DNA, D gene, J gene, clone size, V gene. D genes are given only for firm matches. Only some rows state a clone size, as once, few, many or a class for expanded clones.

cdr3_aa: CASSQLGGRGLYEQYF
cdr3_nt: TGTGCCAGCAGCCAACTGGGCGGGAGGGGACTTTACGAGCAGTACTTC
d_call: TRBD2
j_call: TRBJ2-7
clone_size: few
v_call: TRBV4-2

cdr3_aa: CASSWPSPYNEQFF
cdr3_nt: TGCGCCAGCAGCTGGCCTAGCCCATACAATGAGCAGTTCTTC
d_call: -
j_call: TRBJ2-1
clone_size: -
v_call: TRBV5-1

cdr3_aa: CASSQDRGRETQYF
cdr3_nt: TGTGCCAGCAGCCAAGATCGTGGTCGGGAGACCCAGTACTTC
d_call: -
j_call: TRBJ2-5
clone_size: -
v_call: TRBV14

cdr3_aa: CATRRSRGSADTQYF
cdr3_nt: TGTGCCACCAGGAGGAGCCGCGGGTCCGCAGATACGCAGTATTTT
d_call: -
j_call: TRBJ2-3
clone_size: many
v_call: TRBV27

cdr3_aa: CASSLWQANEKLFF
cdr3_nt: TGCGCCAGCAGCTTGTGGCAAGCTAATGAAAAACTGTTTTTT
d_call: -
j_call: TRBJ1-4
clone_size: once
v_call: TRBV5-1

cdr3_aa: CASSLGSVSSSYNEQFF
cdr3_nt: TGTGCCAGCAGCTTAGGTAGCGTCTCCAGCTCCTACAATGAGCAGTTCTTC
d_call: -
j_call: TRBJ2-1
clone_size: once
v_call: TRBV7-7

cdr3_aa: CASSLEGNFETQYF
cdr3_nt: TGCGCCAGCAGCTTGGAGGGAAACTTTGAGACCCAGTACTTC
d_call: -
j_call: TRBJ2-5
clone_size: once
v_call: TRBV5-1

cdr3_aa: CASTTQRDSHEQYF
cdr3_nt: TGTGCCAGCACCACCCAGCGGGACAGCCACGAGCAGTACTTC
d_call: -
j_call: TRBJ2-7
clone_size: few
v_call: TRBV7-2

cdr3_aa: CASSPLGRGDYEQYF
cdr3_nt: TGTGCCAGTAGTCCTCTGGGTCGGGGAGACTACGAGCAGTACTTC
d_call: -
j_call: TRBJ2-7
clone_size: -
v_call: TRBV19

cdr3_aa: CASSSATSGSSYEQYF
cdr3_nt: TGTGCCAGCAGCTCGGCGACTAGCGGGAGCTCCTACGAGCAGTACTTC
d_call: TRBD2
j_call: TRBJ2-7
clone_size: -
v_call: TRBV7-6

cdr3_aa: CASRAERRTYEQYF
cdr3_nt: TGTGCCAGCAGGGCGGAGAGGAGGACCTACGAGCAGTACTTC
d_call: -
j_call: TRBJ2-7
clone_size: -
v_call: TRBV2

cdr3_aa: CASSMGQSHEKLFF
cdr3_nt: TGCGCCAGCAGCATGGGACAGAGCCATGAAAAACTGTTTTTT
d_call: TRBD1
j_call: TRBJ1-4
clone_size: -
v_call: TRBV5-1

cdr3_aa: CAWSGPAWRNQPQHF
cdr3_nt: TGTGCCTGGTCCGGACCAGCGTGGCGCAATCAGCCCCAGCATTTT
d_call: -
j_call: TRBJ1-5
clone_size: -
v_call: TRBV30

cdr3_aa: CASSLAAGKGRTEKLFF
cdr3_nt: TGTGCCAGCAGCTTAGCAGCCGGGAAGGGGAGGACTGAAAAACTGTTTTTT
d_call: -
j_call: TRBJ1-4
clone_size: once
v_call: TRBV7-9

cdr3_aa: CASSPRRAPDTQYF
cdr3_nt: TGTGCCAGCAGCCCCCGAAGGGCCCCAGATACGCAGTATTTT
d_call: -
j_call: TRBJ2-3
clone_size: -
v_call: TRBV9

cdr3_aa: CASSLGLGAGNSIQYF
cdr3_nt: TGTGCCAGCAGCTTGGGCCTGGGGGCGGGTAATTCTATTCAGTACTTC
d_call: -
j_call: TRBJ2-4
clone_size: -
v_call: TRBV5-4

cdr3_aa: CASRQGALPNTEAFF
cdr3_nt: TGCGCCAGCCGCCAGGGGGCCCTCCCGAACACTGAAGCTTTCTTT
d_call: TRBD1
j_call: TRBJ1-1
clone_size: -
v_call: TRBV5-1

cdr3_aa: CASSIDSGTGGYNEQFF
cdr3_nt: TGTGCCAGTAGTATCGACTCCGGGACAGGGGGATACAATGAGCAGTTCTTC
d_call: TRBD1
j_call: TRBJ2-1
clone_size: few
v_call: TRBV19

cdr3_aa: CAAGLWRAGNEQFF
cdr3_nt: TGTGCCGCGGGACTTTGGCGGGCTGGTAATGAGCAGTTCTTC
d_call: -
j_call: TRBJ2-1
clone_size: -
v_call: TRBV28

cdr3_aa: CAISERGGSDYGYTF
cdr3_nt: TGTGCCATCAGTGAGCGGGGGGGCTCCGACTATGGCTACACCTTC
d_call: -
j_call: TRBJ1-2
clone_size: once
v_call: TRBV10-3

cdr3_aa: CASSLSTQETQYF
cdr3_nt: TGCGCCAGCAGCCTAAGCACCCAAGAGACCCAGTACTTC
d_call: -
j_call: TRBJ2-5
clone_size: -
v_call: TRBV5-1

cdr3_aa: CASSGEAGLETQHRGAVF
cdr3_nt: TGTGCCAGCAGTGGAGAAGCAGGGTTGGAGACTCAACACCGGGGAGCTGTTTTT
d_call: -
j_call: TRBJ2-2
clone_size: -
v_call: TRBV2

cdr3_aa: CASSLTVGQFYGYTF
cdr3_nt: TGTGCCAGCAGTTTAACGGTGGGGCAGTTCTATGGCTACACCTTC
d_call: -
j_call: TRBJ1-2
clone_size: -
v_call: TRBV27

cdr3_aa: CASSLDRGQFYEQYF
cdr3_nt: TGTGCCAGCAGCTTAGATCGGGGACAGTTTTACGAGCAGTACTTC
d_call: TRBD1
j_call: TRBJ2-7
clone_size: -
v_call: TRBV11-2

cdr3_aa: CASSQDPGRGRTDTQYF
cdr3_nt: TGCGCCAGCAGCCAAGACCCGGGACGGGGGCGCACAGATACGCAGTATTTT
d_call: -
j_call: TRBJ2-3
clone_size: -
v_call: TRBV4-1

cdr3_aa: CAWGGQGGGGYTF
cdr3_nt: TGTGCCTGGGGTGGACAGGGGGGAGGTGGCTACACCTTC
d_call: TRBD1
j_call: TRBJ1-2
clone_size: -
v_call: TRBV30

cdr3_aa: CSVPSDSQETQYF
cdr3_nt: TGCAGCGTTCCCTCCGACAGCCAAGAGACCCAGTACTTC
d_call: -
j_call: TRBJ2-5
clone_size: -
v_call: TRBV29-1

cdr3_aa: CASSRGTAYEQFF
cdr3_nt: TGTGCCAGCAGCCGAGGGACGGCGTATGAGCAGTTCTTC
d_call: -
j_call: TRBJ2-1
clone_size: -
v_call: TRBV7-8

cdr3_aa: CASSLEPGVGYGYTF
cdr3_nt: TGCGCCAGCAGCTTGGAACCGGGGGTGGGCTATGGCTACACCTTC
d_call: -
j_call: TRBJ1-2
clone_size: -
v_call: TRBV5-1

cdr3_aa: CASSTGQVGHIQYF
cdr3_nt: TGTGCCAGCAGCACCGGACAGGTTGGTCACATTCAGTACTTC
d_call: TRBD1
j_call: TRBJ2-4
clone_size: -
v_call: TRBV6-5

cdr3_aa: CASTVLMASTDTQYF
cdr3_nt: TGCGCCAGCACCGTTCTTATGGCTAGCACAGATACGCAGTATTTT
d_call: -
j_call: TRBJ2-3
clone_size: -
v_call: TRBV5-1

cdr3_aa: CASSSRLAEDSGANVLTF
cdr3_nt: TGTGCCAGCAGCTCTCGACTAGCGGAAGATTCTGGGGCCAACGTCCTGACTTTC
d_call: TRBD2
j_call: TRBJ2-6
clone_size: -
v_call: TRBV5-4

cdr3_aa: CASGGQYEQYF
cdr3_nt: TGTGCCAGTGGGGGCCAGTACGAGCAGTACTTC
d_call: -
j_call: TRBJ2-7
clone_size: -
v_call: TRBV6-5

cdr3_aa: CASSQDGIRGYTF
cdr3_nt: TGCGCCAGCAGCCAAGATGGAATTCGAGGCTACACCTTC
d_call: -
j_call: TRBJ1-2
clone_size: -
v_call: TRBV4-1

cdr3_aa: CASSQDQGNQPQHF
cdr3_nt: TGCGCCAGCAGCCAAGATCAGGGAAATCAGCCCCAGCATTTT
d_call: -
j_call: TRBJ1-5
clone_size: many
v_call: TRBV4-1

cdr3_aa: CASSSSHNEQFF
cdr3_nt: TGTGCCAGCAGTTCCTCGCACAATGAGCAGTTCTTC
d_call: -
j_call: TRBJ2-1
clone_size: -
v_call: TRBV27

cdr3_aa: CASSSGWVSTYGYTF
cdr3_nt: TGTGCCAGCAGCTCGGGTTGGGTGTCGACCTATGGCTACACCTTC
d_call: -
j_call: TRBJ1-2
clone_size: -
v_call: TRBV7-9

cdr3_aa: CASSLANPGGETQYF
cdr3_nt: TGCGCCAGCAGCTTGGCTAACCCGGGGGGAGAGACCCAGTACTTC
d_call: TRBD2
j_call: TRBJ2-5
clone_size: -
v_call: TRBV5-1

cdr3_aa: CAIKSDPNTEAFF
cdr3_nt: TGTGCCATCAAATCAGACCCCAACACTGAAGCTTTCTTT
d_call: -
j_call: TRBJ1-1
clone_size: few
v_call: TRBV10-3

cdr3_aa: CASSIAESSYNEQFF
cdr3_nt: TGTGCCAGTAGTATTGCGGAGAGCTCCTACAATGAGCAGTTCTTC
d_call: -
j_call: TRBJ2-1
clone_size: -
v_call: TRBV19

cdr3_aa: CASNREGTGGMETQYF
cdr3_nt: TGCGCCTCTAACAGGGAGGGGACAGGGGGCATGGAGACCCAGTACTTC
d_call: TRBD1
j_call: TRBJ2-5
clone_size: -
v_call: TRBV5-1

cdr3_aa: CASSSIFGLDLEQFF
cdr3_nt: TGTGCCAGCAGTTCTATCTTTGGGCTAGATCTTGAGCAGTTCTTC
d_call: -
j_call: TRBJ2-1
clone_size: -
v_call: TRBV6-5

cdr3_aa: CASRSPRAFF
cdr3_nt: TGTGCAAGTCGCTCCCCCCGGGCTTTCTTT
d_call: -
j_call: TRBJ1-1
clone_size: -
v_call: TRBV12-2

cdr3_aa: CSALGAYEQYF
cdr3_nt: TGCAGTGCGCTGGGGGCCTACGAGCAGTACTTC
d_call: -
j_call: TRBJ2-7
clone_size: -
v_call: TRBV20-1

cdr3_aa: CASSVLQGEDTQYF
cdr3_nt: TGTGCCAGCAGTGTACTACAGGGTGAAGATACGCAGTATTTT
d_call: -
j_call: TRBJ2-3
clone_size: -
v_call: TRBV2

cdr3_aa: CASSLYAGQGKYDKNIQYF
cdr3_nt: TGTGCCAGCAGCTTATACGCGGGACAGGGGAAGTACGACAAAAACATTCAGTACTTC
d_call: TRBD1
j_call: TRBJ2-4
clone_size: few
v_call: TRBV7-2

cdr3_aa: CASSRRTRVNTGELFF
cdr3_nt: TGTGCCAGCAGCCGTAGGACGAGAGTTAACACCGGGGAGCTGTTTTTT
d_call: -
j_call: TRBJ2-2
clone_size: -
v_call: TRBV5-6

cdr3_aa: CASSLNERETQYF
cdr3_nt: TGTGCCAGCAGTCTTAATGAGCGGGAGACCCAGTACTTC
d_call: -
j_call: TRBJ2-5
clone_size: -
v_call: TRBV7-8

cdr3_aa: CASSQTGTASYEQYF
cdr3_nt: TGTGCCAGCAGTCAGACCGGGACAGCCTCCTACGAGCAGTACTTC
d_call: TRBD1
j_call: TRBJ2-7
clone_size: few
v_call: TRBV28

cdr3_aa: CASSLRAGWGTGELFF
cdr3_nt: TGCGCCAGCAGCTTAAGAGCGGGATGGGGCACCGGGGAGCTGTTTTTT
d_call: TRBD2
j_call: TRBJ2-2
clone_size: -
v_call: TRBV5-1

cdr3_aa: CASSLVGRWETEAFF
cdr3_nt: TGTGCCAGCAGCTTAGTGGGGAGGTGGGAAACTGAAGCTTTCTTT
d_call: -
j_call: TRBJ1-1
clone_size: once
v_call: TRBV7-9

cdr3_aa: CASRAGVGDTQYF
cdr3_nt: TGTGCCAGCAGAGCAGGGGTTGGAGATACGCAGTATTTT
d_call: -
j_call: TRBJ2-3
clone_size: -
v_call: TRBV6-1

cdr3_aa: CASSGRQATLAGVNEQFF
cdr3_nt: TGTGCCAGCTCCGGGAGGCAGGCGACACTAGCGGGAGTGAATGAGCAGTTCTTC
d_call: TRBD2
j_call: TRBJ2-1
clone_size: -
v_call: TRBV9

cdr3_aa: CASSQGLGGQFF
cdr3_nt: TGCGCCAGCAGCCAAGGGCTGGGGGGGCAGTTCTTC
d_call: -
j_call: TRBJ2-1
clone_size: -
v_call: TRBV4-1

cdr3_aa: CASSLERGLEQYF
cdr3_nt: TGTGCCAGCAGCTTGGAGAGAGGGCTCGAGCAGTACTTC
d_call: -
j_call: TRBJ2-7
clone_size: -
v_call: TRBV5-5

cdr3_aa: CASSTSSGSYNEQFF
cdr3_nt: TGCGCCAGCAGCACTTCTAGCGGGAGTTACAATGAGCAGTTCTTC
d_call: TRBD2
j_call: TRBJ2-1
clone_size: -
v_call: TRBV5-1

cdr3_aa: CASSLVLGDEQYF
cdr3_nt: TGTGCCAGCAGTTTAGTTTTGGGGGACGAGCAGTACTTC
d_call: -
j_call: TRBJ2-7
clone_size: -
v_call: TRBV28

cdr3_aa: CASSPGRRLNEKLFF
cdr3_nt: TGCGCCAGCAGCCCGGGTAGACGCCTGAATGAAAAACTGTTTTTT
d_call: -
j_call: TRBJ1-4
clone_size: -
v_call: TRBV5-1

cdr3_aa: CASSLYLGDYSGNTIYF
cdr3_nt: TGTGCCAGCAGTTTATACCTTGGAGATTACTCTGGAAACACCATATATTTT
d_call: -
j_call: TRBJ1-3
clone_size: few
v_call: TRBV28